These 24 T cell receptor beta chains originate from one sample sequenced in a study of cytomegalovirus exposure and HLA in healthy donors. Profiled with immunoSEQ multiplex PCR; TCRdb holds only in-frame clones, not every one. Of 90,000 to 140,000 clones in the sample, approximately 86% were seen once. The sequenced sample consisted of PBMCs. The receptors derive from a woman in her late teens or twenties in good health and CMV-seropositive.

This CDR3 reads CASSQEEGSYNEQFF. The CDR3 bases are TGCGCCAGCAGCCAAGAGGAGGGATCCTACAATGAGCAGTTCTTC. The chain has TRBV4-1 and TRBJ2-1, with D perhaps TRBD2 (6 bases). The CDR3 totals 15 residues. Trimming left V 0 bases short and J 1 base short, with 7 bases between. Germline V gene data show CDR1 as MGHRA and CDR2 as YSYEKL.

The chain has TRBV13 and TRBJ1-4; D remains unclear. CDR3 size: 14 residues. Germline CDR1 reads PRHDT; CDR2 reads FYEKMQ (reference sequence). V was trimmed by 2 bases and J by 5 bases, leaving 9 bases between them. The chain's CDR3 is CASSLYSANEKLFF. The DNA for the CDR3 is TGTGCCAGCAGCTTATATAGTGCAAATGAAAAACTGTTTTTT.

The V gene is TRBV11-3, the J gene TRBJ1-2; D is unclear. Trimming pared 1 base from V and 7 bases from J, leaving 7 bases between. Germline V gene lookup returns CDR1 SGHNT and CDR2 YENEEA. This CDR3 is 12 amino acids long. The CDR3, as DNA: TGTGCCAGCAGCTTAGCGCGGGGTGGCTACACCTTC. Its translation is CASSLARGGYTF.

The rearrangement joins TRBV7-3 to TRBJ2-3, with 8 bases that match TRBD1. The CDR3 is 14 residues long. Germline assignment: CDR1 SGHTA and CDR2 FQGTGA. V was clipped by 5 bases and J by 1 base; unmatched bases: 2. Here the CDR3 DNA reads TGTGCCAGCAGCACGACAGGGGGCACAGATACGCAGTATTTT. This codes for CASSTTGGTDTQYF. Combining the CDR3 with reference TRBV7-3 and TRBJ2-3 gives the whole variable domain GAGVSQTPSNKVTEKGKYVELRCDPISGHTALYWYRQSLGQGPEFLIYFQGTGAADDSGLPNDRFFAVRPEGSVSTLKIQRTERGDSAVYLCASSTTGGTDTQYFGPGTRLTVL.

This clone turned up a few times. V is TRBV4-1 and J is TRBJ2-7; weak D call: TRBD1 (6 bases). CDR3 length: 15 amino acids. Trimming stripped 3 bases from V and 1 base from J, with 13 bases between. Per the germline V gene, CDR1 is MGHRA and CDR2 is YSYEKL. Written as DNA, the CDR3 is TGCGCCAGCAGCCACAGCGTAGGACAGTCCTACGAGCAGTACTTC. Encoded protein: CASSHSVGQSYEQYF.

V usage is TRBV7-2 and J usage is TRBJ2-5, with D perhaps TRBD1 (5 bases). CDR3 size: 15 residues. V dropped 1 base and J dropped 6 bases, with 15 bases sitting between them. Germline CDR1 and CDR2: SGHTA and FQGNSA. The CDR3 spells CASSLGGARAKTQYF. CDR3 nucleotide sequence: TGTGCCAGCAGCTTAGGTGGGGCCAGGGCCAAGACCCAGTACTTC.

The J gene is TRBJ1-4, the V gene TRBV28, with D uncertain. The germline V gene encodes CDR1 MDHEN and CDR2 SYDVKM. The CDR3 runs 14 residues. Trimming cost V 2 bases and J 8 bases, with 12 bases left between them. CDR3 loop: CASSLPPNHEKLFF. CDR3 nucleotides: TGTGCCAGCAGTTTACCACCTAATCACGAAAAACTGTTTTTT.

This sequence joins TRBV6-1 and TRBJ1-6; TRBD1 might be the D (6 bases). The CDR3 has 14 amino acids. V lost 3 bases, J lost 7 bases, and 10 bases lay in between. Per the germline V gene, CDR1 is MNHNS and CDR2 is SASEGT. CDR3 sequence: CASSETGYNSPLHF. CDR3 coding DNA: TGTGCCAGCAGTGAGACAGGATACAATTCACCCCTCCACTTT.

The chain has TRBV6-6 and TRBJ2-7; possible D gene TRBD1, 6 bases. The CDR3 contains 11 residues. The V gene lost 6 bases and the J gene lost 5 bases, with 8 bases spanning the gap. CDR1 is MNHNY and CDR2 is SVGAGI in the germline V gene (reference sequence). CDR3 coding DNA: TGTGCCAGCAGGTGGACAGACGAGCAGTACTTC. Its translation is CASRWTDEQYF.

The genes are TRBV5-6 and TRBJ1-2; 7 bases line up with TRBD1. V dropped 2 bases and J dropped 2; count of bases not matched to a gene: 15. This CDR3 has 18 amino acids. CDR1 SGHDT and CDR2 YYEEEE come from the germline V gene. In nucleotides, the CDR3 is TGTGCCAGCAGCTTATTCAGGGACAGCCGGACGTACAACTATGGCTACACCTTC. It translates to CASSLFRDSRTYNYGYTF.

The chain combines TRBV19 with TRBJ2-4; 8 bases match TRBD1. The CDR3 is made up of 14 amino acids. The ends lost 9 bases at V and 6 bases at J; junction bases unmatched: 10. CDR1 is LNHDA, CDR2 SQIVND, per germline (reference sequence). DNA of the CDR3: TGTGCCAGCCAAGACAGGGGAAGGGGAAACATTCAGTACTTC. This translates into CASQDRGRGNIQYF.

The V gene is TRBV6-1, the J gene TRBJ1-1, with D possibly being TRBD1 (5 bases). Between the trimmed V and J ends, which lost 10 bases and 6 bases, there was a span of 15 bases. CDR1 is MNHNS, CDR2 SASEGT, per germline. CDR3 length equals 12 residues. CDR3 bases: TGTGCCATCCTGAACGGGGGTTCTGAAGCTTTCTTT. Encoded protein: CAILNGGSEAFF.

The chain combines TRBV9 with TRBJ2-7; TRBD1 aligns across 7 bases. V shed 0 bases and J 4 bases; nucleotides not matched to a gene: 7. Germline CDR1 reads SGDLS; CDR2 reads YYNGEE. CDR3 length: 15 residues. CDR3 protein: CASSVDPGGTYEQYF. The CDR3 coding sequence is TGTGCCAGCAGCGTAGACCCAGGGGGTACGTACGAGCAGTACTTC.

The V gene is TRBV5-1, the J gene TRBJ1-6; D may be TRBD1 (6 bases). Germline V gene lookup returns CDR1 SGHRS and CDR2 YFSETQ. This CDR3 has 15 residues. Trimming shortened V by 5 bases and J by 6 bases, and 15 bases separated the two germline ends. The CDR3 here is CASRSTQGSNSPLHF. The CDR3 nucleotides are TGCGCCAGCAGATCTACCCAGGGGTCTAATTCACCCCTCCACTTT.

The chain uses TRBV6-5 and TRBJ2-7; 10 nucleotides agree with TRBD1. The CDR3 covers 15 residues. The ends lost 6 bases at V and 1 base at J; junction bases unmatched: 6. Germline CDR1 MNHEY, CDR2 SVGAGI. CDR3 loop: CASSYRDRGSYEQYF. The CDR3 region has the DNA TGTGCCAGCAGCTACCGGGACAGGGGTTCCTACGAGCAGTACTTC.

V gene TRBV28 combines with J gene TRBJ1-6; 7 bases fit TRBD1. The length of the CDR3 is 17 residues. From germline, CDR1 is MDHEN and CDR2 SYDVKM. V lost 3 bases to trimming and J lost 3 bases; unmatched junction nucleotides: 8. The CDR3 loop reads CASSFPEGTDYNSPLHF. Here the CDR3 DNA reads TGTGCCAGCAGTTTCCCAGAAGGGACAGACTATAATTCACCCCTCCACTTT.

This CDR3 reads CASTIGTGTTEAFF. CDR3 nucleotide sequence: TGTGCCAGTACCATAGGAACAGGAACGACTGAAGCTTTCTTT. V and J are TRBV19 and TRBJ1-1, with D perhaps matching TRBD1 (5 bases). There are 14 residues in the CDR3. In germline, CDR1 is LNHDA, CDR2 SQIVND (reference sequence). The V end lost 7 bases, the J end lost 5 bases, and 17 bases lay between the germline ends.

The J gene is TRBJ1-2, the V gene TRBV19; the match to TRBD1 covers 8 bases. The V gene end was trimmed by 9 bases and the J gene end by 6 bases; junction bases not matched to a gene: 12. The CDR3 sequence is 14 residues long. Germline CDR1 reads LNHDA; CDR2 reads SQIVND (reference sequence). CDR3 nucleotide sequence: TGTGCCAGCTCCCCGGGACAGGATGTCGATGGCTACACCTTC. Translating gives CASSPGQDVDGYTF.

The chain combines TRBV10-2 with TRBJ1-5; no definite D call. The V end lost 0 bases, the J end lost 4 bases, and 7 bases lay between the germline ends. Germline V gene sequence: CDR1 WSHSY, CDR2 SAAADI. This CDR3 has 14 amino acids. CDR3 bases: TGCGCCAGCAGTGAGTCGAACACAAATCAGCCCCAGCATTTT. It encodes CASSESNTNQPQHF.

This chain uses TRBV5-8 with TRBJ2-7; maybe TRBD2 (5 bases). Germline V gene data show CDR1 as SGHTS and CDR2 as YDEGEE. The CDR3 extends over 14 amino acids. Trimming pared 4 bases from V and 2 bases from J, leaving 13 bases between. The CDR3 loop is CASSLVSSAYEQYF. DNA for the CDR3: TGTGCCAGCAGCCTCGTTAGTAGCGCCTACGAGCAGTACTTC.

The rearrangement uses TRBV6-5 and TRBJ1-1; tentatively, D is TRBD1 (5 bases). CDR1 is MNHEY and CDR2 is SVGAGI in the germline V gene. The V end lost 4 bases, the J end lost 4 bases, and 13 bases lay between the germline ends. CDR3 length equals 14 residues. CDR3: CASSLGRTTTEAFF. The CDR3 DNA follows: TGTGCCAGCAGTTTGGGACGGACTACCACTGAAGCTTTCTTT.

This clone occurred once. The chain joins TRBV5-4 to TRBJ1-2; perhaps TRBD1 as D (6 bases). Germline CDR1 is SGHNT and CDR2 is YYREEE (reference sequence). Trimming shortened V by 3 bases and J by 6 bases, and 24 bases separated the two germline ends. This CDR3 is built from 17 residues. The CDR3 protein is CASSSLGGAQGKNGYTF. Written as DNA, the CDR3 is TGTGCCAGCAGCTCCCTGGGAGGGGCGCAGGGGAAAAATGGCTACACCTTC.

The chain carries TRBV28 and TRBJ1-6; possibly TRBD1 for D (6 bases). Germline CDR1 is MDHEN and CDR2 is SYDVKM. This CDR3 region has 14 residues. Trimming pared 6 bases from V and 8 bases from J, leaving 14 bases between. CDR3 DNA sequence: TGTGCCAGCAGCCCCGGGACAACTCATTCACCCCTCCACTTT. Translation: CASSPGTTHSPLHF.

The J gene is TRBJ1-1, the V gene TRBV28, with a possible D match to TRBD1 (6 bases). The V gene lost 4 bases and the J gene lost 4 bases, with 16 bases spanning the gap. The CDR3 extends over 15 amino acids. Germline V gene sequence: CDR1 MDHEN, CDR2 SYDVKM. Here the CDR3 reads CASSYPRGASTEAFF. CDR3 nucleotides: TGTGCCAGCAGTTATCCGCGGGGGGCTAGCACTGAAGCTTTCTTT.